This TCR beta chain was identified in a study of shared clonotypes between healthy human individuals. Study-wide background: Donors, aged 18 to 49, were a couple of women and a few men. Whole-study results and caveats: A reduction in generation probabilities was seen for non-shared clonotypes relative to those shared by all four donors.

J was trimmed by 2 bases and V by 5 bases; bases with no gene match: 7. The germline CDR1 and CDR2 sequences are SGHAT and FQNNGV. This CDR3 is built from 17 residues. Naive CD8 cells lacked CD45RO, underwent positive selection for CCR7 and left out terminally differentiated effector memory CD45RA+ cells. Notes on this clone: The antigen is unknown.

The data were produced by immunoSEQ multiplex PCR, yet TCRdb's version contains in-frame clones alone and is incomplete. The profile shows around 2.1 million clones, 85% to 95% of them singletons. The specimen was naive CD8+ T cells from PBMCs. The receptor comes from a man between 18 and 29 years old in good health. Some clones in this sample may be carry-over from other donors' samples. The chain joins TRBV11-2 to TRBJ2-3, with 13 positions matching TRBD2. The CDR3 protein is CASSPGLAGPITDTQYF. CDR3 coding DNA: TGTGCCAGCAGCCCGGGACTAGCGGGACCAATCACAGATACGCAGTATTTT.